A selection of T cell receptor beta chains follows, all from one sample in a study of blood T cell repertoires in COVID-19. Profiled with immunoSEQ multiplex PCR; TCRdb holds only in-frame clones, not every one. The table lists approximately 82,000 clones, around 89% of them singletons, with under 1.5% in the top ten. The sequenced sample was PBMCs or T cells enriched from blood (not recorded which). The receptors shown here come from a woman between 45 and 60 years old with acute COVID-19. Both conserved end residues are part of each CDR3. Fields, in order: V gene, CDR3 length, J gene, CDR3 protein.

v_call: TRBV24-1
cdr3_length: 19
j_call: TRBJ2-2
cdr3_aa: CATSDSGTSGITNTGELFF

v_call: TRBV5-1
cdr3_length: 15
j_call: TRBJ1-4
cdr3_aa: CASSWTGTGDEKLFF

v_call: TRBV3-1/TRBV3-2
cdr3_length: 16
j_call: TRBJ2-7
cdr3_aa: CASSQAGEGSSYEQYF

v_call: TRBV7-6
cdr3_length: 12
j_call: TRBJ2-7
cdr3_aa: CASSRREDEQYF

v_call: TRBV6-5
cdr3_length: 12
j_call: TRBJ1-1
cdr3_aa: CASSYSGSIPFF

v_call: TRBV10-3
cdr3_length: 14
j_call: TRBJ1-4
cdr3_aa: CAISMGQGDEKLFF

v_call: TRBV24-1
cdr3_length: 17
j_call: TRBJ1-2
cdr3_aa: CATSDSGGREKIYGYTF

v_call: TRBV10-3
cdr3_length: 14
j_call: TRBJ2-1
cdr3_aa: CAISEISGRYEQFF

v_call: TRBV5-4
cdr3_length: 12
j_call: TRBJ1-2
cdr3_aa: CASSSTGVGYTF

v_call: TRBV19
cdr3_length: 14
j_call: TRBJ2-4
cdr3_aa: CATFGTGTKNIQYF

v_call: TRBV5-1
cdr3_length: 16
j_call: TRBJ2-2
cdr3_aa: CASSLAWGGRTGELFF

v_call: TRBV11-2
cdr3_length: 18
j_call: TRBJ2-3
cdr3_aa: CASSLFDASGTSTDTQYF

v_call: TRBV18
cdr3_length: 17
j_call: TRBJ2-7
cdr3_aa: CASSPLKGGQGFYEQYF

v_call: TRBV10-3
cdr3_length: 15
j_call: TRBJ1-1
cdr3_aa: CATRGQGPMNTEAFF

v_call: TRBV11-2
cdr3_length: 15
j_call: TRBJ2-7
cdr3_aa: CASSPGLAGVYEQYF

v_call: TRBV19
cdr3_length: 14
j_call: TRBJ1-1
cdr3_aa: CASSVGRAGFEAFF

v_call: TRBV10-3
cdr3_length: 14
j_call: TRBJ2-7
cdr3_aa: CAIRGLAGAYEQYF

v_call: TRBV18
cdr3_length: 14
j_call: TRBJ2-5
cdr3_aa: CASSPGTSEETQYF

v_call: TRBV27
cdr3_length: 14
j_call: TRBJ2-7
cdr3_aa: CASKRGQGVHEQYF

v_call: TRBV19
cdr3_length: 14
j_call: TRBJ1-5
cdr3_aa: CASNWGSGSQPQHF

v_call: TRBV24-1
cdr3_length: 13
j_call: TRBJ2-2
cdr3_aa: CATSATSPGELFF

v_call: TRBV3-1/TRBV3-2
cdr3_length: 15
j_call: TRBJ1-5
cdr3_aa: CASSRRQDTMIPQHF

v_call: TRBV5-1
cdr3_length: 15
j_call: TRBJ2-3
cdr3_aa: CASSRGQQPTDTQYF

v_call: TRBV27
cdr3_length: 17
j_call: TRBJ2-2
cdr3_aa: CASSWQASGINTGELFF

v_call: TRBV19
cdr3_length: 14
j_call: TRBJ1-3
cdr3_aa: CASKDRLTGNTIYF

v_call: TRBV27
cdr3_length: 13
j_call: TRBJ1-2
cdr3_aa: CASSPLLRGGYTF

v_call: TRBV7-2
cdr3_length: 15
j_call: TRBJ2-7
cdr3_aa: CASTIAGVSSYEQYF

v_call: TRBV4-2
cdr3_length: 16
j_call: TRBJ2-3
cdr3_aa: CASSQDGLAGADTQYF

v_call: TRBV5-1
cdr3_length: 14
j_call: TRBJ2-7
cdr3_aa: CASSLGQVPYEQYF

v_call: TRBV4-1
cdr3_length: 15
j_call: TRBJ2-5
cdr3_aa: CASSRSGAGQETQYF

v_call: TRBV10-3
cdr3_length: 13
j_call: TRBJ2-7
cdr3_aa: CAITGTGVPPQYF

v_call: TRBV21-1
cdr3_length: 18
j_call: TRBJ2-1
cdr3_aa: CASSKGYPRLAARWEQFF

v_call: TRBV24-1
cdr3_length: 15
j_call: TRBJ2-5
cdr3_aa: CATSDFGTGLETQYF

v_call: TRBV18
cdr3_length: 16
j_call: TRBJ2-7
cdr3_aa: CASSPPGASGTYEQYF

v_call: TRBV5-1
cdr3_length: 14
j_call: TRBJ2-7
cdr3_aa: CASSLGTGRLEQYF

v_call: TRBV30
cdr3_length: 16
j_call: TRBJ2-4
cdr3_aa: CAWAGLAGLAKNIQYF

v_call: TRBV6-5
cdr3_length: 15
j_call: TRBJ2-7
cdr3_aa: CASAEPGENKYEQYF

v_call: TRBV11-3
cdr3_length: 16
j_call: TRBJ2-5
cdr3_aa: CASSGGTRDSRETQYF

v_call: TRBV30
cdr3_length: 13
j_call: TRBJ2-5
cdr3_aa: CAWTLQGLETQYF